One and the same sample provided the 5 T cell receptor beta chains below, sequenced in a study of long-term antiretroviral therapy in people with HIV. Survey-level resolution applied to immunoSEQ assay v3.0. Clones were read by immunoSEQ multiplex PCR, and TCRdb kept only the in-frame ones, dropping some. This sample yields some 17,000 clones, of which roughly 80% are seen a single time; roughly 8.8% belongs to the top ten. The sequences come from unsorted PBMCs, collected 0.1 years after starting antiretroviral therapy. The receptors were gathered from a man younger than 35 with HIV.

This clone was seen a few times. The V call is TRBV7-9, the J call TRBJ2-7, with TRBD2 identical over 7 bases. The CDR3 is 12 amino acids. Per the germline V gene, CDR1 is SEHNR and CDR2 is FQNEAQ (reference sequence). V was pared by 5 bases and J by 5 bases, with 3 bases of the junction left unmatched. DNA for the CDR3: TGTGCCAGCAGCAGAAGCGGGGACGAGCAGTACTTC. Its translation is CASSRSGDEQYF.

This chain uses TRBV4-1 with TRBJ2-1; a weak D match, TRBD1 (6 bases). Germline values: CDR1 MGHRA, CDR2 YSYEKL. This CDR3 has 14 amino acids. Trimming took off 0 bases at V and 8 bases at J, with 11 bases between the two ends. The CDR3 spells CASSQENRVHEQFF. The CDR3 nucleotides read TGCGCCAGCAGCCAAGAAAACAGGGTGCATGAGCAGTTCTTC.

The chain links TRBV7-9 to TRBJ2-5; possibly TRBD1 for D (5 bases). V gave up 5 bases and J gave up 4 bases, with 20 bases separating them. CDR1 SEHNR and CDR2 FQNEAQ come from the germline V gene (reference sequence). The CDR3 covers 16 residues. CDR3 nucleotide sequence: TGTGCCAGCAGCCAGGGCCCGGGCCAGCTGACAGAGACCCAGTACTTC. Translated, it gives CASSQGPGQLTETQYF.

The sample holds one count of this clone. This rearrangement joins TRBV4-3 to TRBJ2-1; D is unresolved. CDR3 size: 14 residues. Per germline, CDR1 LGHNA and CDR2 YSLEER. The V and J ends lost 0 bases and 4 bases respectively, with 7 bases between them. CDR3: CASSQDLGYNEQFF. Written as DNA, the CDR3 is TGCGCCAGCAGCCAAGATCTGGGGTACAATGAGCAGTTCTTC.

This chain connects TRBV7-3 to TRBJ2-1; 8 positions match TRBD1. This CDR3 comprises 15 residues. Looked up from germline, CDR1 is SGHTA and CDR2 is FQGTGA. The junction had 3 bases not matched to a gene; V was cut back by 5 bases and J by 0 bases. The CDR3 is CASSVGQGSYNEQFF. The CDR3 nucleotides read TGTGCCAGCAGCGTCGGACAGGGCTCCTACAATGAGCAGTTCTTC.